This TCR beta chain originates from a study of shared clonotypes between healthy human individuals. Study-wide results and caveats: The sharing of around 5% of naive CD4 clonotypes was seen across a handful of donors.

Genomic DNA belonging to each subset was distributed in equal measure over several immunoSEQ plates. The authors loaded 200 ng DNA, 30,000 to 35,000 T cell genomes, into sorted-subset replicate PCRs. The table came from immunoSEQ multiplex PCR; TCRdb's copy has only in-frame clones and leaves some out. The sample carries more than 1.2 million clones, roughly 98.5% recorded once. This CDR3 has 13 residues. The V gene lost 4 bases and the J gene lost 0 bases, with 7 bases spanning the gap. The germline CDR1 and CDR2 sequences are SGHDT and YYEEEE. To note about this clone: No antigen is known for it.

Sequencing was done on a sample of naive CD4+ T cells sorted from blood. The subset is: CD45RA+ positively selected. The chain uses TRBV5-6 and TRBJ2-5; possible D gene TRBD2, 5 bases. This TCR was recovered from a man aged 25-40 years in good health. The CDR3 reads CASSRADQETQYF. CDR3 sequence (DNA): TGTGCCAGCAGCCGAGCGGACCAAGAGACCCAGTACTTC.